What follows are 23 T cell receptor beta chains derived from one specimen sequenced in a study of blood T cell repertoires in COVID-19. The table came from immunoSEQ multiplex PCR; TCRdb's copy has only in-frame clones and leaves some out. Here the sample spans around 310,000 clones, nearly 90% being singletons. The sample consisted of peripheral blood. These receptors all stem from a woman aged 40 to 50 with COVID-19, enrolled during active disease.

J is TRBJ1-2 and V is TRBV12-3 or TRBV12-4; the D is unclear. This CDR3 region has 13 residues. Trimming left V 6 bases short and J 1 base short, with 9 bases between. The CDR3 DNA is TGTGCCAGCAGCCCCGTAATTAACTATGGCTACACCTTC. As protein: CASSPVINYGYTF.

This clone occurred once. This chain joins TRBV28 and TRBJ1-5; D might be TRBD1 (6 bases). Germline V gene lookup returns CDR1 MDHEN and CDR2 SYDVKM. Trimming left V 6 bases short and J 3 bases short, with 21 bases between. The CDR3 has 17 residues. The CDR3 loop is CASSLRQGLGDNQPQHF. In DNA form, the CDR3 reads TGTGCCAGCAGCCTACGCCAGGGGTTGGGGGACAATCAGCCCCAGCATTTT.

The chain uses TRBV3-1 (or the pseudogene TRBV3-2) and TRBJ2-7, with a tentative D call TRBD2 (6 bases). CDR1 is LGHDT, CDR2 YNNKEL, per germline (reference sequence). Trimming took off 8 bases at V and 7 bases at J, with 18 bases between the two ends. The CDR3 contains 13 residues. CDR3 loop: CASYRWRALEQYF. The CDR3 DNA is TGTGCCAGCTACCGGTGGAGGGCCTTGGAGCAGTACTTC.

The V and J genes are TRBV28 and TRBJ2-5; 7 bases agree with TRBD1. Losses at the gene ends were 6 bases for V and 4 bases for J; bases not matched to a gene: 17. Germline loops: CDR1 MDHEN, CDR2 SYDVKM. The CDR3 contains 17 residues. The DNA of the CDR3 is TGTGCCAGCAGCCTTAGAGGGGGCCTTACATCCCGAGAGACCCAGTACTTC. It yields the protein CASSLRGGLTSRETQYF.

The chain combines TRBV21-1 with TRBJ1-3. TRBV21-1 is listed as a pseudogene. The CDR3 spans 15 residues. The CDR3 loop reads CASSKARSSGNTIYF. CDR3 nucleotide sequence: TGTGCCAGCAGCAAAGCACGGAGCTCTGGAAACACCATATATTTT.

V gene TRBV27 combines with J gene TRBJ1-2, with TRBD1 as a possible D gene (5 bases). The length of the CDR3 is 16 residues. The V gene's germline CDR1 is MNHEY and CDR2 SMNVEV (reference sequence). V lost 0 bases, J lost 4 bases, and 15 bases lay in between. CDR3 in DNA: TGTGCCAGCAGTTTATCGGCAGGGCCCCTTATCTATGGCTACACCTTC. Amino acids: CASSLSAGPLIYGYTF.

The gene calls are TRBV6-2 or TRBV6-3 and TRBJ1-4; D unclear. The length of the CDR3 is 16 residues. Germline lookup yields CDR1 MNHEY and CDR2 SVGEGT. V lost 0 bases, J lost 5 bases, and 13 bases lay in between. This CDR3 is CASSYSSQALNEKLFF. CDR3 in DNA: TGTGCCAGCAGTTACTCCTCGCAGGCGCTGAATGAAAAACTGTTTTTT.

This rearrangement joins TRBV18 to TRBJ2-2; 8 bases agree with TRBD1. The CDR3 sequence is 15 residues long. V shed 6 bases, J shed 0 bases, and the junction held 3 bases outside the gene matches. In germline, CDR1 is KGHSH, CDR2 LQKENI. CDR3 residues: CASSGQGANTGELFF. CDR3 sequence (DNA): TGTGCCAGCTCCGGACAGGGCGCGAACACCGGGGAGCTGTTTTTT. The variable domain in full, completed from reference TRBV18 and TRBJ2-2, reads NAGVMQNPRHLVRRRGQEARLRCSPMKGHSHVYWYRQLPEEGLKFMVYLQKENIIDESGMPKERFSAEFPKEGPSILRIQQVVRGDSAAYFCASSGQGANTGELFFGEGSRLTVL.

The chain combines TRBV13 with TRBJ1-6; D unclear. CDR1 is PRHDT and CDR2 is FYEKMQ in the germline V gene (reference sequence). Trimming took off 5 bases at V and 7 bases at J, with 9 bases between the two ends. The CDR3 runs 13 residues. The CDR3 is CASSQSENSPLHF. In DNA form, the CDR3 reads TGTGCCAGCAGCCAAAGCGAGAATTCACCCCTCCACTTT.

The chain links TRBV19 to TRBJ1-2; 7 bases fit TRBD1. V gave up 4 bases and J gave up 4 bases; unmatched junction bases: 6. The CDR3 is 14 residues long. Germline CDR1 and CDR2: LNHDA and SQIVND (reference sequence). In DNA form, the CDR3 reads TGTGCCAGTAGTACCGGGACAGCCCGCTATGGCTACACCTTC. Translation gives CASSTGTARYGYTF.

The chain recombines TRBV28 with TRBJ1-6; D call uncertain. The CDR3 has 16 amino acids. V was clipped by 4 bases and J by 0 bases, with 10 bases between them. The germline V gene has CDR1 MDHEN and CDR2 SYDVKM. Written as DNA, the CDR3 is TGTGCCAGCAGTTATCAAGAGAGCTCCTATAATTCACCCCTCCACTTT. Amino acid sequence: CASSYQESSYNSPLHF. The entire variable domain, with the rest obtained from reference TRBV28 and TRBJ1-6, is as follows: DVKVTQSSRYLVKRTGEKVFLECVQDMDHENMFWYRQDPGLGLRLIYFSYDVKMKEKGDIPEGYSVSREKKERFSLILESASTNQTSMYLCASSYQESSYNSPLHFGNGTRLTVT.

The chain joins TRBV6-2 or TRBV6-3 to TRBJ2-7; no definite D call. V shed 2 bases and J shed 4 bases, with 12 bases lying between them. CDR1 MNHEY and CDR2 SVGEGT come from the germline V gene. This CDR3 has 14 residues. The CDR3 spells CASSYLSGWYEQYF. DNA of the CDR3: TGTGCCAGCAGTTACCTGTCAGGTTGGTACGAGCAGTACTTC.

This clone was counted once. The V call is TRBV5-1, the J call TRBJ1-1; no clear D gene. V dropped 3 bases and J dropped 1 base, with 10 bases sitting between them. Germline values: CDR1 SGHRS, CDR2 YFSETQ. CDR3 size: 14 residues. CDR3 bases: TGCGCCAGCAGCTCCACGACAAGGAACACTGAAGCTTTCTTT. Protein: CASSSTTRNTEAFF.

The chain uses TRBV21-1 and TRBJ2-3; TRBD2 was called by the table and not checked on the DNA. TRBV21-1 is marked as a pseudogene. CDR3 length equals 14 residues. In DNA, the CDR3 is TGTGCCAGCAGCAAAATTCGCCACGGGGATACGCAGTATTTT. This gives the protein CASSKIRHGDTQYF.

This clone was seen more than once but under ten times. This sequence joins TRBV15 and TRBJ2-5; the match to TRBD2 covers 13 bases. The V gene end was trimmed by 0 bases and the J gene end by 5 bases; junction bases not matched to a gene: 9. This CDR3 is 18 amino acids long. Germline assignment: CDR1 LNHNV and CDR2 YYDKDF (reference sequence). CDR3 DNA sequence: TGTGCCACCAGCAGAGAAACTAGCGGGGGGGCCGAAGCCGAGACCCAGTACTTC. Its protein is CATSRETSGGAEAETQYF.

In its sample, this clone was seen once. This sample includes further DNA sequences coding for the same CDR3. The chain carries TRBV9 and TRBJ1-1; 7 bases are a match to TRBD1. Trimming removed 2 bases from V and 5 bases from J; junction bases left unmatched: 3. Germline V CDR1 and CDR2: SGDLS, YYNGEE. The CDR3 spans 13 residues. DNA of the CDR3: TGTGCCAGCAGCGTGACAGGGAATACTGAAGCTTTCTTT. It encodes CASSVTGNTEAFF. Looking up the rest from reference TRBV9 and TRBJ1-1 gives the full variable domain: DSGVTQTPKHLITATGQRVTLRCSPRSGDLSVYWYQQSLDQGLQFLIQYYNGEERAKGNILERFSAQQFPDLHSELNLSSLELGDSALYFCASSVTGNTEAFFGQGTRLTVV.

The V and J genes are TRBV28 and TRBJ2-7; 7 bases line up with TRBD2. The V gene end was trimmed by 3 bases and the J gene end by 7 bases; junction bases not matched to a gene: 9. CDR3 size: 14 residues. The germline V gene encodes CDR1 MDHEN and CDR2 SYDVKM. The CDR3 region has the DNA TGTGCCAGCAGTTTGTGGGGGAGGGCTGAAGAGCAGTACTTC. This codes for CASSLWGRAEEQYF.

The chain carries TRBV5-1 and TRBJ2-3; possibly TRBD2 for D (6 bases). Germline-derived CDR1 and CDR2 are SGHRS and YFSETQ. V lost 4 bases to trimming and J lost 3 bases, with 21 bases between them. This CDR3 comprises 17 residues. The CDR3 region is CASSPQPWGERTDTQYF. The DNA for the CDR3 is TGCGCCAGCAGCCCCCAACCCTGGGGGGAGAGGACAGATACGCAGTATTTT.

Only one count was recorded for this clone. The rearrangement joins TRBV4-3 to TRBJ1-1; TRBD1 is a possible D gene (6 bases). The CDR3 covers 14 residues. The germline V gene encodes CDR1 LGHNA and CDR2 YSLEER. V was shortened by 4 bases and J by 9 bases, with 18 bases between the two germline ends. CDR3 region: CASSRQPRDTQAFF. The CDR3 DNA is TGCGCCAGCAGCCGACAACCCCGGGACACCCAAGCTTTCTTT.

The chain has TRBV28 and TRBJ2-2; D unresolved. Trimming shortened V by 2 bases and J by 3 bases, and 7 bases separated the two germline ends. This CDR3 contains 14 residues. CDR1 and CDR2 (germline): MDHEN, SYDVKM. The CDR3 spells CASSLMTHTGELFF. The CDR3 DNA reads TGTGCCAGCAGTTTAATGACACACACCGGGGAGCTGTTTTTT.

This chain uses TRBV27 with TRBJ2-1; 10 nucleotides line up with TRBD2. The CDR3 has 13 amino acids. Unmatched junction bases numbered 6, after V lost 4 bases and J lost 12 bases. Germline CDR1 reads MNHEY; CDR2 reads SMNVEV (reference sequence). Written as DNA, the CDR3 is TGTGCCAGCAGTTCTCTAGCGGGGGCGGGGCAGTTCTTC. It specifies CASSSLAGAGQFF.

The V and J genes are TRBV27 and TRBJ2-1; weak D call: TRBD2 (5 bases). The CDR3 totals 13 residues. With 9 bases removed from V and 0 bases from J, the gap between germline ends came to 9 bases. Germline loops: CDR1 MNHEY, CDR2 SMNVEV (reference sequence). The CDR3 nucleotides are TGTGCCAGTTCGGACTTCTCCTACAATGAGCAGTTCTTC. The encoded protein is CASSDFSYNEQFF.

The chain couples TRBV5-5 to TRBJ2-7; D remains unclear. The CDR3 runs 16 residues. V lost 4 bases and J 4 bases, leaving 21 bases between the germline ends. Looked up from germline, CDR1 is SGHKS and CDR2 is YYEKEE (reference sequence). The CDR3 DNA is TGTGCCAGCAGCAGTGCCTCTGACTGGAAGCCTTACGAGCAGTACTTC. Protein sequence: CASSSASDWKPYEQYF.